A selection of T cell receptor beta chains follows, all from one sample in a study of T cell responses to AZD1222 COVID-19 vaccine. Assay used: immunoSEQ multiplex PCR; TCRdb lists only in-frame clones, some missing. Among some 99,000 clones listed, roughly nine tenths were seen once. Sequenced here: peripheral blood, sampled on day 0 of AZD1222 vaccination. The receptors derive from an adult in good health. CDR3s include the opening cysteine and the closing phenylalanine or tryptophan. D genes are given only for firm matches. Size values are once, few and many counts, or a class for expanded clones, and some rows have none.

>NA|TRBJ1-2|TRBD1|TRBV30
CAAEGAGYGYTF
TGTGCCGCGGAGGGGGCAGGTTATGGCTACACCTTC
>NA|TRBJ1-5|NA|TRBV24-1
CATSGGANQPQHF
TGTGCCACCAGTGGGGGGGCCAATCAGCCCCAGCATTTT
>once|TRBJ1-5|NA|TRBV7-8
CASSLEDMGPGGQPQHF
TGTGCCAGCAGCTTAGAAGACATGGGGCCGGGGGGACAGCCCCAGCATTTT
>once|TRBJ1-2|NA|TRBV10-3
CAISESRNYGYTF
TGTGCCATCAGTGAGTCAAGGAACTATGGCTACACCTTC
>NA|TRBJ1-2|NA|TRBV7-2
CASSLARKGYGYTF
TGTGCCAGCAGCTTAGCGCGGAAGGGATATGGCTACACCTTC
>NA|TRBJ1-3|NA|TRBV9
CASSVGGKVNGNTIYF
TGTGCCAGCAGCGTAGGAGGGAAAGTTAATGGAAACACCATATATTTT
>NA|TRBJ1-1|TRBD1|TRBV6-5
CASSYRGRNTEAFF
TGTGCCAGCAGTTACAGGGGGCGGAACACTGAAGCTTTCTTT
>NA|TRBJ1-2|TRBD1|TRBV7-3
CASSPDPGTGTSYGYTF
TGTGCCAGCAGCCCCGATCCCGGGACAGGGACTTCTTATGGCTACACCTTC
>NA|TRBJ1-1|TRBD1|TRBV19
CASSPQGGFEAFF
TGTGCCAGTAGCCCGCAGGGGGGATTTGAAGCTTTCTTT
>NA|TRBJ1-2|NA|TRBV23-1
CASSRRVDFYGYTF
TGCGCCAGCAGTCGGAGGGTCGACTTCTATGGCTACACCTTC
>NA|TRBJ1-2|TRBD1|TRBV27
CASRRQGALYGYTF
TGTGCCAGCAGAAGACAGGGGGCGTTGTATGGCTACACCTTC
>NA|TRBJ2-3|TRBD1|TRBV27
CASSIRDRPKDTQYF
TGTGCCAGCAGTATCCGGGACAGACCGAAAGATACGCAGTATTTT
>NA|TRBJ2-1|TRBD1|TRBV11-2
CASSRTGGLYNEQFF
TGTGCCAGCAGCCGAACAGGGGGCCTTTACAATGAGCAGTTCTTC
>NA|TRBJ2-3|TRBD2|TRBV30
CAWSGDPGTSGSTDTQYF
TGTGCCTGGAGCGGAGACCCCGGGACTAGCGGGAGCACAGATACGCAGTATTTT
>NA|TRBJ1-2|NA|TRBV12-3/TRBV12-4
CASSSGVGYTF
TGTGCCAGCAGTTCGGGGGTTGGCTACACCTTC
>NA|TRBJ1-3|NA|TRBV27
CASSLSSSGNTIYF
TGTGCCAGCAGTTTATCCTCGTCAGGAAACACCATATATTTT
>NA|TRBJ2-7|TRBD2|TRBV10-3
CAISENRGQLAGGPKKQYF
TGTGCCATCAGTGAGAACAGGGGGCAACTAGCGGGAGGGCCTAAGAAGCAGTACTTC
>once|TRBJ2-3|TRBD2|TRBV9
CASSVAAGVSTDTQYF
TGTGCCAGCAGCGTAGCCGCGGGGGTTAGCACAGATACGCAGTATTTT
>NA|TRBJ2-7|NA|TRBV5-5
CASRPGAGRTYEQYF
TGTGCCAGCCGCCCGGGGGCGGGGCGGACCTACGAGCAGTACTTC
>once|TRBJ1-1|NA|TRBV6-6
CASSTHTISGAEAFF
TGTGCCAGCAGCACGCATACTATCAGCGGCGCTGAAGCTTTCTTT
>NA|TRBJ1-6|NA|TRBV27
CASRLRGTGDNSPLHF
TGTGCCAGCAGGTTAAGGGGGACGGGGGATAATTCACCCCTCCACTTT
>NA|TRBJ2-7|NA|TRBV5-4
CASSLPSFPEQYF
TGTGCCAGCAGCTTGCCCTCATTCCCCGAGCAGTACTTC
>NA|TRBJ2-1|TRBD2|TRBV24-1
CATSVSGGAREQFF
TGTGCCACCAGTGTGAGCGGGGGGGCCAGGGAGCAGTTCTTC
>NA|TRBJ2-5|TRBD2|TRBV5-8
CASSLLAGAQETQYF
TGTGCCAGCAGCTTACTAGCGGGGGCCCAAGAGACCCAGTACTTC
>NA|TRBJ1-6|NA|TRBV9
CASSLDLLNSPLHF
TGTGCCAGCAGCCTGGACCTCCTCAATTCACCCCTCCACTTT
>NA|TRBJ2-7|TRBD1|TRBV7-8
CASSLTLIGQDEQYF
TGTGCCAGCAGTCTTACTTTAATCGGACAGGACGAGCAGTACTTC
>NA|TRBJ1-1|TRBD1|TRBV4-1
CASSPLGGLSDTEAFF
TGCGCCAGCAGCCCCCTAGGGGGCTTATCGGACACTGAAGCTTTCTTT
>once|TRBJ1-2|NA|TRBV29-1
CSVGGQSNYGYTF
TGCAGCGTTGGAGGACAGTCTAACTATGGCTACACCTTC
>NA|TRBJ2-7|TRBD1|TRBV5-8
CASSSQGQGYEQYF
TGTGCCAGCAGCTCGCAGGGACAGGGCTACGAGCAGTACTTC
>NA|TRBJ2-1|NA|TRBV6-1
CASSDPDRYNEQFF
TGTGCCAGCAGTGATCCAGACAGATACAATGAGCAGTTCTTC
>NA|TRBJ2-7|NA|TRBV30
CAWRPTRRNEQYF
TGTGCCTGGAGACCGACTAGGCGTAACGAGCAGTACTTC
>NA|TRBJ2-7|TRBD1|TRBV30
CAWSPGRGLNEQYF
TGTGCCTGGAGCCCAGGCAGGGGGCTAAACGAGCAGTACTTC
>NA|TRBJ1-3|NA|TRBV4-2
CASSQDQGAGGLGNTIYF
TGTGCCAGCAGCCAAGATCAGGGAGCCGGGGGGCTGGGAAACACCATATATTTT
>NA|TRBJ1-1|TRBD1|TRBV28
CASSFSGTVNTEAFF
TGTGCCAGCAGTTTCTCGGGGACAGTGAACACTGAAGCTTTCTTT
>NA|TRBJ1-6|NA|TRBV28
CASSLLDRPLHF
TGTGCCAGCAGCCTACTAGACAGGCCGCTCCACTTT